This TCR beta chain came from a study of T cell responses to AZD1222 COVID-19 vaccine. Whole-study context: Second-dose intervals of approximately 4 or approximately 12 weeks were pooled.

Germline values: CDR1 ENHRY, CDR2 SYGVKD. The CDR3 sequence is 16 residues long. With 0 bases clipped from V and 8 bases from J, the junction kept 10 bases outside the gene matches. Libraries were prepared by immunoSEQ multiplex PCR; TCRdb keeps only in-frame clonotypes and omits some of them. The sample gives around 97,000 clones, over 80% of which show up once; 20% to 25% is in the top ten. This specimen was peripheral blood, taken on day 0 of AZD1222 vaccination. The chain couples TRBV10-3 to TRBJ1-2, with 9 bases identical to TRBD1. The TCR was taken from an adult in good health. CDR3 coding DNA: TGTGCCATCAGTGAGTCCGGGACAGGGATTTTAGTCGGCTACACCTTC. It encodes CAISESGTGILVGYTF.